Each of the 31 T cell receptor beta chains below was sequenced from the same sample in a study of T cell responses to AZD1222 COVID-19 vaccine. Using immunoSEQ multiplex PCR, the repertoire was profiled, and TCRdb retains in-frame clones only, with some absent. The table has some 160,000 clones, 87% seen once. Specimen: peripheral blood, collected 28 days after the second AZD1222 dose. These TCRs come from an adult who received the AZD1222 COVID-19 vaccine.

This clone was seen a few times. The chain combines TRBV6-5 with TRBJ1-6; TRBD1 might be the D (5 bases). V lost 0 bases, J lost 6 bases, and 12 bases lay in between. Germline CDR1 reads MNHEY; CDR2 reads SVGAGI. This CDR3 contains 16 residues. CDR3 DNA: TGTGCCAGCAGTTACTCGGTTGGGGGGATTAATTCACCCCTCCACTTT. Translating gives CASSYSVGGINSPLHF.

The chain carries TRBV4-1 and TRBJ2-7, with D perhaps being TRBD1 or TRBD2 (5 bases each). The V gene's germline CDR1 is MGHRA and CDR2 YSYEKL. This CDR3 is built from 14 residues. Trimming left V 2 bases short and J 3 bases short, with 11 bases between. The CDR3 loop reads CASSQTGRDYEQYF. In nucleotides, the CDR3 is TGCGCCAGCAGCCAAACGGGGCGCGACTACGAGCAGTACTTC.

V gene TRBV6-5 combines with J gene TRBJ2-1; 9 nucleotides agree with TRBD2. Germline trimming cut 8 bases from V and 7 bases from J; bases unmatched to any gene: 12. The CDR3 runs to 15 residues. CDR1 and CDR2 (germline): MNHEY, SVGAGI. The CDR3 nucleotides are TGTGCCAGCTTTAGCGGGGGCCTCACTTTGAATGAGCAGTTCTTC. Translating it yields CASFSGGLTLNEQFF.

V and J are TRBV2 and TRBJ1-6; D ambiguous. The V gene's germline CDR1 is SNHLY and CDR2 FYNNEI. The CDR3 contains 14 residues. Trimming took off 7 bases at V and 10 bases at J, with 17 bases between the two ends. The CDR3 nucleotides read TGTGCCAGCAAACTAGAGGGTACTGGGTCACCCCTCCACTTT. This translates into CASKLEGTGSPLHF.

The sample holds a few counts of this clone. One end of the junction varies from germline; a read error may be responsible. V usage is TRBV5-5 and J usage is TRBJ1-4; D gene uncertain. In germline, CDR1 is SGHKS, CDR2 YYEKEE (reference sequence). The CDR3 totals 15 residues. CDR3 loop: CASSFGRGSNENLFF. The CDR3 DNA reads as TGTGCCAGCAGCTTCGGACGGGGTAGTAATGAAAACCTGTTTTTT.

This clone has just one count. J is TRBJ2-7 and V is TRBV27; tentatively, D is TRBD2 (7 bases). CDR1 is MNHEY, CDR2 SMNVEV, per germline (reference sequence). Trimming took off 8 bases at V and 6 bases at J, with 14 bases between the two ends. This CDR3 has 12 residues. This chain's CDR3 is CASSRGGLEQYF. CDR3 nucleotide sequence: TGTGCCAGCTCAAGGGGGGGGCTCGAGCAGTACTTC.

This clone is a singleton in its sample. This chain connects TRBV11-2 to TRBJ2-6; maybe TRBD2 (5 bases). Between the trimmed V and J ends, which lost 6 bases and 5 bases, there was a span of 23 bases. From germline, CDR1 is SGHAT and CDR2 FQNNGV. The length of the CDR3 is 18 residues. CDR3 protein: CASRFSSGGTIRANVLTF. As DNA, the CDR3 is TGTGCCAGCAGGTTTAGCAGCGGTGGCACTATTCGGGCCAACGTCCTGACTTTC.

The chain is built from TRBV9 and TRBJ1-1, with 7 bases matching TRBD1. The germline V gene has CDR1 SGDLS and CDR2 YYNGEE. The V segment lost 6 bases and the J segment 0 bases; nucleotides outside the gene matches: 2. The CDR3 is 13 residues long. CDR3 in DNA: TGTGCCAGCACGACAGGGCTGAACACTGAAGCTTTCTTT. Amino acid sequence: CASTTGLNTEAFF. Variable domain in full (rest from reference TRBV9 and TRBJ1-1): DSGVTQTPKHLITATGQRVTLRCSPRSGDLSVYWYQQSLDQGLQFLIQYYNGEERAKGNILERFSAQQFPDLHSELNLSSLELGDSALYFCASTTGLNTEAFFGQGTRLTVV.

The chain recombines TRBV5-6 with TRBJ1-3; D not resolved. The CDR3 length is 15 residues. Germline V gene data show CDR1 as SGHDT and CDR2 as YYEEEE. Between the trimmed V and J ends, which lost 5 bases and 4 bases, there was a span of 16 bases. This CDR3 reads CASSRTGRVGNTIYF. For the CDR3, the DNA is TGTGCCAGCAGTAGGACCGGACGGGTAGGAAACACCATATATTTT.

V and J are TRBV7-8 and TRBJ1-6, with a tentative D call TRBD1 (5 bases). The V end lost 5 bases, the J end lost 9 bases, and 17 bases lay between the germline ends. Germline loops: CDR1 SGHVS, CDR2 FQNEAQ. The CDR3 runs to 15 residues. CDR3 amino acids: CASSPHKGLPSPLHF. CDR3 in DNA: TGTGCCAGCAGCCCTCACAAGGGGTTGCCTTCACCCCTCCACTTT.

J is TRBJ2-5 and V is TRBV6-2 or TRBV6-3; D gene unclear. The length of the CDR3 is 14 residues. Trimming removed 2 bases from V and 5 bases from J, with 12 bases in between. Germline CDR1 MNHEY, CDR2 SVGEGT. The DNA of the CDR3 is TGTGCCAGCAGTTACCCAGACGGGCGTGAGACCCAGTACTTC. Protein product: CASSYPDGRETQYF.

V gene TRBV7-2 combines with J gene TRBJ2-4; 8 positions agree with TRBD2. V dropped 8 bases and J dropped 0; count of bases not matched to a gene: 6. The germline gives CDR1 SGHTA, CDR2 FQGNSA. There are 15 residues in the CDR3. CDR3: CASGSGGVAKNIQYF. The CDR3 coding sequence is TGTGCCAGCGGCAGCGGGGGTGTAGCCAAAAACATTCAGTACTTC.

The rearrangement links TRBV12-3 or TRBV12-4 to TRBJ2-2, with D possibly being TRBD2 (5 bases). The V end lost 11 bases, the J end lost 0 bases, and 10 bases lay between the germline ends. The CDR3 length is 13 residues. CDR3 sequence reads: CAAGFANTGELFF. Written as DNA, the CDR3 is TGTGCCGCGGGTTTTGCGAACACCGGGGAGCTGTTTTTT.

The chain couples TRBV7-8 to TRBJ1-2, with a possible D match to TRBD1 (5 bases). Per the germline V gene, CDR1 is SGHVS and CDR2 is FQNEAQ. The germline V and J ends were trimmed by 1 base and 4 bases, with 13 bases remaining between them. CDR3 size: 15 residues. The CDR3: CASSLGLGAVYGYTF. CDR3 DNA: TGTGCCAGCAGCTTAGGGCTAGGGGCGGTCTATGGCTACACCTTC.

The J gene is TRBJ1-5, the V gene TRBV29-1; TRBD1 might be the D (6 bases). Trimming took off 6 bases at V and 4 bases at J, with 13 bases between the two ends. The CDR3 spans 13 residues. Germline V lookup: CDR1 SQVTM, CDR2 ANQGSEA. CDR3 coding DNA: TGCAGCGTCGTAGGGGGTAAGAATCAGCCCCAGCATTTT. It translates to CSVVGGKNQPQHF.

This clone is a singleton in its sample. At one of its ends the junction is not consistent with the germline gene, which may arise from a read error. The gene calls are TRBV29-1 and TRBJ1-1; a possible D gene is TRBD1 (6 bases). Per the germline V gene, CDR1 is SQVTM and CDR2 is ANQGSEA. CDR3 length: 13 amino acids. The CDR3 DNA sequence: TGCAGCGCCCGAAAGGGGGGTGGCACTGAAGTTTTCTTT. This translates into CSARKGGGTEVFF. Full variable domain (remainder filled in from reference TRBV29-1 and TRBJ1-1): SAVISQKPSRDICQRGTSLTIQCQVDSQVTMMFWYRQQPGQSLTLIATANQGSEATYESGFVIDKFPISRPNLTFSTLTVSNMSPEDSSIYLCSARKGGGTEVFFGQGTRLTVV.

This clone was picked up one time. This CDR3 is CASSEEGGSGGWGTQYF. As DNA, the CDR3 is TGTGCCAGCAGTGAAGAAGGCGGTAGCGGGGGGTGGGGGACCCAGTACTTC. J is TRBJ2-5 and V is TRBV25-1; 10 bases are a match to TRBD2. J lost 7 bases, V lost 2 bases, and 13 bases had no gene match. The CDR3 extends over 17 amino acids. CDR1 is MGHDK and CDR2 is SYGVNS in the germline V gene. The whole variable domain, remainder taken from reference TRBV25-1 and TRBJ2-5, is EADIYQTPRYLVIGTGKKITLECSQTMGHDKMYWYQQDPGMELHLIHYSYGVNSTEKGDLSSESTVSRIRTEHFPLTLESARPSHTSQYLCASSEEGGSGGWGTQYFGPGTRLLVL.

The rearrangement uses TRBV6-1 and TRBJ1-4; D is perhaps TRBD1 (5 bases). V lost 2 bases and J 14 bases, leaving 9 bases between the germline ends. This CDR3 is 11 amino acids long. The V gene's germline CDR1 is MNHNS and CDR2 SASEGT. CDR3 sequence: CASSEMGTLFF. For the CDR3, the DNA is TGTGCCAGCAGTGAAATGGGGACCCTGTTTTTT.

The V and J genes are TRBV6-5 and TRBJ1-2, with D uncertain. CDR1 is MNHEY and CDR2 is SVGAGI in the germline V gene. V lost 6 bases and J 5 bases, leaving 16 bases between the germline ends. The CDR3 extends over 14 amino acids. CDR3 amino acids: CASREDPELYGYTF. For the CDR3, the DNA is TGTGCCAGCAGAGAGGACCCAGAACTTTATGGCTACACCTTC.

The chain has TRBV28 and TRBJ1-2; perhaps TRBD1 as D (5 bases). This CDR3 spans 16 amino acids. Trimming pared 7 bases from V and 4 bases from J, leaving 22 bases between. In germline, CDR1 is MDHEN, CDR2 SYDVKM. The DNA for the CDR3 is TGTGCCAGCAACTTAGCGGGCAGGGCCCTAATCTATGGCTACACCTTC. This translates into CASNLAGRALIYGYTF.

The V and J genes are TRBV7-8 and TRBJ2-2; 9 nucleotides align to TRBD1. CDR3 size: 19 residues. In germline, CDR1 is SGHVS, CDR2 FQNEAQ. The junction had 20 bases not matched to a gene; V was cut back by 5 bases and J by 7 bases. The CDR3 loop is CASSPGTGFHSSRGGELFF. Written as DNA, the CDR3 is TGTGCCAGCAGCCCCGGGACAGGGTTCCACTCTTCTAGAGGCGGGGAGCTGTTTTTT.

The J gene is TRBJ1-1, the V gene TRBV10-1, with D hard to call. Trimming took off 3 bases at V and 8 bases at J, with 7 bases between the two ends. The CDR3 is 11 residues long. Germline values: CDR1 WNHNN, CDR2 SYGVQD (reference sequence). The CDR3 spells CASSDGLEAFF. For the CDR3, the DNA is TGCGCCAGCAGTGACGGGTTGGAAGCTTTCTTT.

The chain links TRBV2 to TRBJ1-1; possibly TRBD1 for D (5 bases). Germline V CDR1 and CDR2: SNHLY, FYNNEI. V dropped 3 bases and J dropped 3 bases, with 14 bases sitting between them. This CDR3 region has 15 residues. In nucleotides, the CDR3 is TGTGCCAGCAGTGAGGCCAGGGAAGGGGACACTGAAGCTTTCTTT. Encoded protein: CASSEAREGDTEAFF.

The chain recombines TRBV15 with TRBJ2-2, with 12 positions matching TRBD1. CDR1 and CDR2 (germline): LNHNV, YYDKDF (reference sequence). This CDR3 spans 14 amino acids. J was trimmed by 5 bases and V by 9 bases; bases with no gene match: 4. The CDR3 spells CATGTGGATGELFF. The CDR3 nucleotides are TGTGCCACGGGGACAGGGGGCGCAACCGGGGAGCTGTTTTTT. Using reference TRBV15 and TRBJ2-2 for the parts outside the CDR3, the full variable domain is DAMVIQNPRYQVTQFGKPVTLSCSQTLNHNVMYWYQQKSSQAPKLLFHYYDKDFNNEADTPDNFQSRRPNTSFCFLDIRSPGLGDTAMYLCATGTGGATGELFFGEGSRLTVL.

The rearrangement uses TRBV7-2 and TRBJ2-7; 9 bases agree with TRBD1. The CDR3 runs to 16 residues. Looked up from germline, CDR1 is SGHTA and CDR2 is FQGNSA. The junction had 10 bases not matched to a gene; V was cut back by 5 bases and J by 2 bases. For the CDR3, the DNA is TGTGCCAGCAGCCTACTTGGGACAGGGTCTCCCTACGAGCAGTACTTC. Its protein is CASSLLGTGSPYEQYF. The whole variable domain, remainder taken from reference TRBV7-2 and TRBJ2-7, is GAGVSQSPSNKVTEKGKDVELRCDPISGHTALYWYRQSLGQGLEFLIYFQGNSAPDKSGLPSDRFSAERTGGSVSTLTIQRTQQEDSAVYLCASSLLGTGSPYEQYFGPGTRLTVT.

The chain recombines TRBV19 with TRBJ2-7, with D possibly called TRBD1 or TRBD2 (6 bases each). The V end lost 6 bases, the J end lost 7 bases, and 22 bases lay between the germline ends. In germline, CDR1 is LNHDA, CDR2 SQIVND (reference sequence). The CDR3 runs to 15 residues. The CDR3 sequence: CASSPPGGAYGEQYF. CDR3 DNA sequence: TGTGCCAGTAGCCCCCCCGGGGGCGCGTATGGGGAGCAGTACTTC.

The J gene is TRBJ2-1, the V gene TRBV5-4; 12 nucleotides agree with TRBD1. V trimming: 5 bases; J trimming: 5 bases; junction bases outside the gene matches: 11. The CDR3 runs to 17 residues. Germline CDR1 is SGHNT and CDR2 is YYREEE (reference sequence). The CDR3: CASSSGQGASRDNEQFF. CDR3 DNA: TGTGCCAGCAGTTCGGGACAGGGGGCGAGTAGGGACAATGAGCAGTTCTTC.

Notes on this clone: Because the CDR3's place on the DNA is in doubt, the DNA is left out and the CDR3 is given as listed by TCRdb. The chain is built from TRBV19 and TRBJ2-7; no check of the table's D call, TRBD1, against the DNA was made. Including both end residues, the CDR3 is 16 amino acids long. The germline V gene has CDR1 LNHDA and CDR2 SQIVND (reference sequence). The CDR3 reads CASSISGQGPFYEQYF.

The rearrangement uses TRBV19 and TRBJ1-5; possibly TRBD1 for D (6 bases). The CDR3 length is 13 residues. V lost 1 base, J lost 7 bases, and 8 bases lay in between. Germline lookup yields CDR1 LNHDA and CDR2 SQIVND (reference sequence). The CDR3 reads CASSIGRGQPQHF. CDR3 nucleotides: TGTGCCAGTAGTATAGGCAGGGGACAGCCCCAGCATTTT.

The chain is built from TRBV3-1 (or the pseudogene TRBV3-2) and TRBJ2-5; TRBD1 or TRBD2 may be the D gene (7 bases each). Germline V gene sequence: CDR1 LGHDT, CDR2 YNNKEL (reference sequence). The length of the CDR3 is 16 residues. V lost 1 base and J 5 bases, leaving 17 bases between the germline ends. The CDR3 region is CASSQVRQGGLETQYF. Here the CDR3 DNA reads TGTGCCAGCAGCCAAGTACGACAGGGAGGGCTGGAGACCCAGTACTTC.

The gene calls are TRBV7-6 and TRBJ2-3; the match to TRBD1 covers 9 bases. The CDR3 is made up of 16 amino acids. V trimming: 6 bases; J trimming: 3 bases; junction bases outside the gene matches: 10. The V gene's germline CDR1 is SGHVS and CDR2 FNYEAQ. CDR3 in DNA: TGTGCCAGCAGGGTAACAGGGGGCGTAGGAACAGATACGCAGTATTTT. Amino acids: CASRVTGGVGTDTQYF.